These T cell receptor beta chains were read from a single sample in a study of T-cell memory formation after mild COVID-19. TCRdb re-called the 5' RACE reads through MiXCR, storing one row per CDR3 protein. The sample carries 400,000 to 550,000 distinct CDR3 sequences, around a quarter recorded once. Sequences were obtained from PBMCs or a T cell subset sorted from them (not recorded which). These receptor sequences come from an adult woman who had mild COVID-19 (a few samples of this study predate the infection). Cell type and time point are not known. The CDR3 runs from the conserved cysteine through the conserved F or W. The D gene is left open where the match is weak. Not all rows give a size; the values are once, few, many and, for expanded clones, a class.

d_gene,v_gene,abundance,j_gene,CDR3nt,CDR3aa
-,TRBV6-5,-,TRBJ2-3,TGTGCCAGCAGTTACTCGGGGTTGAGCACAGATACGCAGTATTTT,CASSYSGLSTDTQYF
-,TRBV12-3/TRBV12-4,few,TRBJ2-3,TGTGCCAGCAGTAAGTTCGGGGGCCCTCGCACAGATACGCAGTATTTT,CASSKFGGPRTDTQYF
-,TRBV29-1,-,TRBJ2-6,TGCAGCGTTGCGGGGCAGGCCGTCTCTGGGGCCAACGTCCTGACTTTC,CSVAGQAVSGANVLTF
-,TRBV6-5,-,TRBJ2-2,TGTGCCAGCTGGTCTGCCGGGGAGCTGTTTTTT,CASWSAGELFF
TRBD1,TRBV4-3,few,TRBJ1-4,TGCGCCAGCAGCCAAGGTTGGGGACAGGGGGATGAAAAACTGTTTTTT,CASSQGWGQGDEKLFF
TRBD2,TRBV25-1,-,TRBJ2-3,TGTGCCAGCAGTGAATATCGCTCCGGGGGGGTCACAGATACGCAGTATTTT,CASSEYRSGGVTDTQYF
-,TRBV10-3,-,TRBJ2-1,TGTGCCATCAGTTCGGACAGCCTCAACAATGAGCAGTTCTTC,CAISSDSLNNEQFF
-,TRBV20-1,-,TRBJ2-7,TGCAGTGCTAGCACGCGGGCGCCTTCTGAGCAGTACTTC,CSASTRAPSEQYF
-,TRBV2,-,TRBJ2-7,TGTGCCAGCAGTGAATGGCGGGACGCCTACGAGCAGTACTTC,CASSEWRDAYEQYF
-,TRBV5-1,many,TRBJ1-1,TGCGCCAGCAGCCTACAGGGCTACACTGAAGCTTTCTTT,CASSLQGYTEAFF
TRBD1,TRBV5-1,-,TRBJ2-7,TGCGCCAGCAGCTCCTGGACAGGGGGCAACTACGAGCAGTACTTC,CASSSWTGGNYEQYF
-,TRBV14,-,TRBJ1-6,TGTGCCAGCAGCTTCGGACAGAGCTTGACAAATTCACCCCTCCACTTT,CASSFGQSLTNSPLHF
-,TRBV27,-,TRBJ2-1,TGTGCCAGCAGTTTACTAGGGGGTCAATCCTACAATGAGCAGTTCTTC,CASSLLGGQSYNEQFF
TRBD2,TRBV5-1,-,TRBJ2-1,TGCGCCAGCAGCCCATTTTTTGGGGAGGGAAATGAGCAGTTCTTC,CASSPFFGEGNEQFF
-,TRBV5-8,-,TRBJ2-1,TGTGCCAGCAGCGGGGAGGTAGTGGTTAAAGATGAGCAGTTCTTC,CASSGEVVVKDEQFF
-,TRBV9,-,TRBJ2-7,TGTGCCAGCAGCCCCAACCCGGGCAGGGTAACCTACGAGCAGTACTTC,CASSPNPGRVTYEQYF
TRBD1,TRBV12-3/TRBV12-4,-,TRBJ2-7,TGTGCCAGCAGTTGGGACAGGTCACGCTCCTACGAGCAGTACTTC,CASSWDRSRSYEQYF